This entry features one T cell receptor beta chain sequence. The target antigen is unknown. TCRdb re-called the 5' RACE reads with MiXCR, one entry per CDR3 protein. The sample lists 350,000 to 450,000 distinct CDR3 sequences, approximately 24% seen once, with 7% to 9.5% in the top ten. V was trimmed by 3 bases and J by 2 bases, leaving 9 bases between them. There are 14 residues in the CDR3. Germline lookup yields CDR1 SEHNR and CDR2 FQNEAQ (reference sequence). This record belongs to a study of T-cell memory formation after mild COVID-19. Broader study findings: Later expanders leaned CD4+, whereas day 15 to 85 contracting clones were balanced CD4/CD8.

V gene TRBV7-9 combines with J gene TRBJ2-3; D is uncertain. Sequencing used PBMCs or a T cell subset sorted from them (not recorded which). This sequence was found in an adult woman who had mild COVID-19 (a few samples of this study predate the infection). Cell type and time point are not known. Here the CDR3 reads CASSLFRTTDTQYF. The CDR3 DNA sequence: TGTGCCAGCAGCTTGTTCAGGACCACAGATACGCAGTATTTT.